A selection of T cell receptor beta chains follows, all from one sample in a study of blood T cell repertoires in COVID-19. The data were produced by immunoSEQ multiplex PCR, yet TCRdb's version contains in-frame clones alone and is incomplete. Of some 140,000 clones listed, around three quarters were seen once; the top ten hold 13%. The sequenced material came from peripheral blood. The source of these receptors is an elderly man with acute or convalescent COVID-19. The conserved cysteine and the conserved F or W are not part of the CDR3 here.

V gene: TRBV27
CDR3 length: 13
CDR3 protein: ASSPGRQGGTEAF

V gene: TRBV5-1
CDR3 length: 13
CDR3 protein: ASSLSLAGGETQY

V gene: TRBV5-1
CDR3 length: 14
CDR3 protein: ASSLLPYSGANVLT

V gene: TRBV2
CDR3 length: 13
CDR3 protein: ASRGQLAGYNEQF

V gene: TRBV5-4
CDR3 length: 12
CDR3 protein: ASSPQGRVGEQY

V gene: TRBV4-3
CDR3 length: 13
CDR3 protein: ASSQSNRGYNEQF

V gene: TRBV7-3
CDR3 length: 15
CDR3 protein: ASSLTGDTLGTGELF

V gene: TRBV7-9
CDR3 length: 11
CDR3 protein: ASSLIYTGELF

V gene: TRBV6-5
CDR3 length: 11
CDR3 protein: ASSRQLNTEAF

V gene: TRBV29-1
CDR3 length: 10
CDR3 protein: SVGTSEGTQY

V gene: TRBV7-2
CDR3 length: 12
CDR3 protein: ASSLGQGGRPQH

V gene: TRBV12-3/TRBV12-4
CDR3 length: 11
CDR3 protein: ASSGGGFTEAF

V gene: TRBV5-1
CDR3 length: 13
CDR3 protein: ASSFRESSYNEQF

V gene: TRBV7-2
CDR3 length: 14
CDR3 protein: ASSLRQGTFNSPLH

V gene: TRBV5-6
CDR3 length: 11
CDR3 protein: ASGEGDTDTQY

V gene: TRBV7-3
CDR3 length: 20
CDR3 protein: ASSFNAWTSGNYPSSTDTQY

V gene: TRBV5-1
CDR3 length: 14
CDR3 protein: ASSFEQPGRGEKLF

V gene: TRBV25-1
CDR3 length: 11
CDR3 protein: ASSEYNTDTQY

V gene: TRBV24-1
CDR3 length: 16
CDR3 protein: ATSDFGQGATGANVLT

V gene: TRBV28
CDR3 length: 12
CDR3 protein: ASSVDSNTGELF

V gene: TRBV19
CDR3 length: 10
CDR3 protein: ASTIGALPLH

V gene: TRBV29-1
CDR3 length: 9
CDR3 protein: SVSRGRGYT

V gene: TRBV5-1
CDR3 length: 14
CDR3 protein: ASSLGGNANTGELF

V gene: TRBV7-2
CDR3 length: 9
CDR3 protein: ASSQGQGMY

V gene: TRBV7-3
CDR3 length: 13
CDR3 protein: ASSLQGAGNSPLH

V gene: TRBV20-1
CDR3 length: 10
CDR3 protein: SASKQNTEAF

V gene: TRBV6-5
CDR3 length: 13
CDR3 protein: ATGRGLDMGAEAF

V gene: TRBV28
CDR3 length: 15
CDR3 protein: ASSFAGGTGAGYGYT

V gene: TRBV6-5
CDR3 length: 8
CDR3 protein: ASKHRDHT

V gene: TRBV7-9
CDR3 length: 14
CDR3 protein: ASSTAGGWRSYEQY

V gene: TRBV3-1/TRBV3-2
CDR3 length: 14
CDR3 protein: ASSQATSGGRDEQF

V gene: TRBV6-6
CDR3 length: 10
CDR3 protein: ASRPGHYEQY

V gene: TRBV2
CDR3 length: 10
CDR3 protein: ASSPVRGEQY

V gene: TRBV7-8
CDR3 length: 14
CDR3 protein: ASSAEPGLINSPLH

V gene: TRBV9
CDR3 length: 13
CDR3 protein: ASSVLSAATETQY

V gene: TRBV2
CDR3 length: 13
CDR3 protein: AFRASGGSYNEQF

V gene: TRBV15
CDR3 length: 12
CDR3 protein: ATSPNRGVYGYT